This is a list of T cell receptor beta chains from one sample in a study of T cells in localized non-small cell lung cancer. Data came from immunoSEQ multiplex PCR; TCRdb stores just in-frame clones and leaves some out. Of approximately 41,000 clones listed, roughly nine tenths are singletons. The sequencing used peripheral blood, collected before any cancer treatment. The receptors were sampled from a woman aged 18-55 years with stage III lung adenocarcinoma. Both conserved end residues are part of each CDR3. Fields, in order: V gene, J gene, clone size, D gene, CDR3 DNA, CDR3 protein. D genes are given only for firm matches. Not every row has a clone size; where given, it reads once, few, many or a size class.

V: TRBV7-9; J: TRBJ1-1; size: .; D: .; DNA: TGTGCCAGCAGCTTAATCCCAGAGAACACTGAAGCTTTCTTT; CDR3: CASSLIPENTEAFF
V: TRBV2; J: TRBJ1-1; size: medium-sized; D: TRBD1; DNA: TGTGCCAGCAGGGCCCAACGGACAGGGGAGGCAGCTTTCTTT; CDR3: CASRAQRTGEAAFF
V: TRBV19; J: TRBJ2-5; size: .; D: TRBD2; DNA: TGTGCCAGTAGCCCCACGGGTAGCGGGGTTGGAGAGGCCCAGTACTTC; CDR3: CASSPTGSGVGEAQYF
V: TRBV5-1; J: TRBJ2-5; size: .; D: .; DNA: TGCGCCAGCAGCTTGAATCCCCGTCAAGAGACCCAGTACTTC; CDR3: CASSLNPRQETQYF
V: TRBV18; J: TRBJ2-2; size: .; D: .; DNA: TGTGCCAGCTCACCAAGGGGGGCCGACACCGGGGAGCTGTTTTTT; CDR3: CASSPRGADTGELFF
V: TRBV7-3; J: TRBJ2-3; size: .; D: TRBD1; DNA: TGTGCCAGCAGCTCCTCGGGACAGGGGGTCACAGATACGCAGTATTTT; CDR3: CASSSSGQGVTDTQYF
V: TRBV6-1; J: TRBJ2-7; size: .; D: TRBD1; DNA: TGTGCCAGCACGGGGACAGCTCCCTACGAGCAGTACTTC; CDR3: CASTGTAPYEQYF
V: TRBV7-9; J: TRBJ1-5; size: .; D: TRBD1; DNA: TGTGCCAGCAGCTCGGAGGGACAGGGGGCGAGGCAGCCCCAGCATTTT; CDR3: CASSSEGQGARQPQHF
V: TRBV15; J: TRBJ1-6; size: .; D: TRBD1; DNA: TGTGCCACCGGAGACAGGGCCAATTCACCCCTCCACTTT; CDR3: CATGDRANSPLHF
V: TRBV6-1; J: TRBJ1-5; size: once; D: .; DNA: TGTGCCAGCGGCGGGGGGGTGAGCAATCAGCCCCAGCATTTT; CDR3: CASGGGVSNQPQHF
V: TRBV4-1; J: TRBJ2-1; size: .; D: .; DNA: TGCGCCAGCAGCCAAGGGCTGATTCTGGTTGAGCAGTTCTTC; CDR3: CASSQGLILVEQFF
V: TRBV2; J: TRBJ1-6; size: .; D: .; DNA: TGTGCCAGAAGGACACAGTATAATTCACCCCTCCACTTT; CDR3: CARRTQYNSPLHF